These 29 T cell receptor beta chains came from one sample sequenced in a study of cytomegalovirus exposure and HLA in healthy donors. The data were produced by immunoSEQ multiplex PCR, yet TCRdb's version contains in-frame clones alone and is incomplete. The sample lists some 59,000 clones; 85% to 90% were seen once. Input material: PBMCs. These receptors all come from a woman under 30 in good health and CMV-seronegative.

The rearrangement uses TRBV9 and TRBJ2-4, with D unresolved. The CDR3 runs to 15 residues. CDR1 is SGDLS and CDR2 is YYNGEE in the germline V gene. The V end lost 3 bases, the J end lost 0 bases, and 10 bases lay between the germline ends. CDR3: CASSAGTEAKNIQYF. The CDR3 region has the DNA TGTGCCAGCAGCGCAGGCACTGAAGCCAAAAACATTCAGTACTTC.

For the CDR3, the DNA is TGTGCCAGCGACTCTCCCCCCCCCGATACGCAGTATTTT. It encodes CASDSPPPDTQYF. V and J are TRBV6-6 and TRBJ2-3; unclear D gene. The V and J ends lost 8 bases and 6 bases respectively, with 15 bases between them. The CDR3 is 13 amino acids. Per germline, CDR1 MNHNY and CDR2 SVGAGI (reference sequence).

J is TRBJ1-1 and V is TRBV2, with D possibly being TRBD1 (5 bases). V lost 7 bases to trimming and J lost 7 bases, with 10 bases between them. This CDR3 contains 11 residues. Germline lookup yields CDR1 SNHLY and CDR2 FYNNEI. In DNA, the CDR3 is TGTGCCAGCAAGCGACAGCTTGAAGCTTTCTTT. It translates to CASKRQLEAFF.

The chain is built from TRBV5-4 and TRBJ2-1, with D uncertain. The CDR3 loop spans 16 amino acids. Germline V CDR1 and CDR2: SGHNT, YYREEE (reference sequence). Trimming removed 0 bases from V and 0 bases from J, with 10 bases in between. This CDR3 is CASSLAPRSSYNEQFF. As DNA, the CDR3 is TGTGCCAGCAGCTTGGCCCCGAGGAGCTCCTACAATGAGCAGTTCTTC.

This clone was seen just once. The rearrangement joins TRBV5-6 to TRBJ2-5; D might be TRBD2 (5 bases). The V end was cut by 4 bases, the J end by 9 bases, with 10 bases between. This CDR3 region has 11 residues. Germline values: CDR1 SGHDT, CDR2 YYEEEE. The CDR3 loop reads CASSAGAAQYF. CDR3 DNA sequence: TGTGCCAGCAGCGCCGGAGCGGCCCAGTACTTC.

The chain combines TRBV6-4 with TRBJ2-1, with 9 bases fitting TRBD2. The ends lost 0 bases at V and 6 bases at J; junction bases unmatched: 6. The CDR3 totals 16 residues. Germline V CDR1 and CDR2: MRHNA, SNTAGT. The CDR3 nucleotides are TGTGCCAGCAGTGACTCGGAAGCGCGGGGGGGCAATGAGCAGTTCTTC. It specifies CASSDSEARGGNEQFF.

The chain has TRBV7-2 and TRBJ2-4; 9 bases are shared with TRBD2. J lost 4 bases, V lost 3 bases, and 7 bases had no gene match. This CDR3 is 16 amino acids long. Per the germline V gene, CDR1 is SGHTA and CDR2 is FQGNSA. The CDR3 bases are TGTGCCAGCAGCTTTAGCGGGAGCAGGTCGAAAAACATTCAGTACTTC. Translation gives CASSFSGSRSKNIQYF.

This chain uses TRBV28 with TRBJ1-1; 8 bases are a match to TRBD1. Germline CDR1 and CDR2: MDHEN and SYDVKM. The ends lost 5 bases at V and 5 bases at J; junction bases unmatched: 4. The CDR3 extends over 13 amino acids. The CDR3 is CASSPGQATEAFF. The DNA of the CDR3 is TGTGCCAGCAGTCCGGGACAGGCTACTGAAGCTTTCTTT.

V and J are TRBV10-3 and TRBJ2-5, with D possibly being TRBD2 (6 bases). Germline V gene lookup returns CDR1 ENHRY and CDR2 SYGVKD. Trimming left V 8 bases short and J 0 bases short, with 7 bases between. There are 12 residues in the CDR3. The CDR3 reads CAIRGYQETQYF. DNA of the CDR3: TGTGCCATCCGGGGGTACCAAGAGACCCAGTACTTC.

This clone was counted a single time. Relative to the germline gene, one junction end is altered; a read error may explain this. The rearrangement uses TRBV19 and TRBJ1-5; D might be TRBD1 (6 bases). The germline V gene has CDR1 LNHDA and CDR2 SQIVND (reference sequence). The CDR3 runs 13 residues. The CDR3 sequence is CATGQYSDQPQHF. CDR3 in DNA: TGTGCCACCGGACAGTATAGCGATCAGCCCCAGCATTTT.

The chain has TRBV6-5 and TRBJ2-1; no clear D. Trimming left V 5 bases short and J 3 bases short, with 11 bases between. The CDR3 contains 14 residues. Germline CDR1 reads MNHEY; CDR2 reads SVGAGI. The CDR3 protein is CASSPSADYNEQFF. DNA for the CDR3: TGTGCCAGCAGTCCCTCGGCGGACTACAATGAGCAGTTCTTC.

Concerning this clone itself: Since a much larger clone is just one base distant, this may be a read error. The V and J genes are TRBV7-6 and TRBJ2-3; 11 bases are a match to TRBD2. The CDR3 loop spans 16 amino acids. Germline CDR1 SGHVS, CDR2 FNYEAQ. Trimming cost V 4 bases and J 0 bases; bases outside gene matches: 3. CDR3 bases: TGTGCCAGCAGCTCCCGACTAGCGGGGAGCACAGATACGCAGTATTTT. This sequence encodes CASSSRLAGSTDTQYF.

This chain joins TRBV19 and TRBJ2-7; 7 bases fit TRBD2. The CDR3 has 14 residues. Germline CDR1 reads LNHDA; CDR2 reads SQIVND (reference sequence). V trimming: 5 bases; J trimming: 3 bases; junction bases outside the gene matches: 7. CDR3 coding DNA: TGTGCCAGTAGTGGCGCGGGGGATCTCTACGAGCAGTACTTC. Translating gives CASSGAGDLYEQYF.

The genes are TRBV19 and TRBJ1-1, with D uncertain. Germline V gene sequence: CDR1 LNHDA, CDR2 SQIVND (reference sequence). V lost 7 bases and J 0 bases, leaving 12 bases between the germline ends. This CDR3 contains 14 residues. CDR3 nucleotides: TGTGCCAGTAAATTGAGGTCAGTGAACACTGAAGCTTTCTTT. Translated, it gives CASKLRSVNTEAFF.

CDR3 residues: CASSGATDRTYEQYF. In nucleotides, the CDR3 is TGTGCCAGCAGCGGCGCCACTGACAGAACCTACGAGCAGTACTTC. The genes are TRBV28 and TRBJ2-7; a possible D gene is TRBD1 (5 bases). This CDR3 has 15 amino acids. CDR1 MDHEN and CDR2 SYDVKM come from the germline V gene. V lost 6 bases, J lost 2 bases, and 17 bases lay in between.

This clone came up a few times. The chain carries TRBV27 and TRBJ2-7, with D possibly TRBD2 on 5 matching bases. Trimming left V 2 bases short and J 4 bases short, with 15 bases between. The CDR3 runs 15 residues. Germline V gene data show CDR1 as MNHEY and CDR2 as SMNVEV (reference sequence). The CDR3 here is CASSLKGHGVYEQYF. The CDR3 DNA is TGTGCCAGCAGTTTAAAGGGCCACGGGGTGTACGAGCAGTACTTC.

V gene TRBV13 combines with J gene TRBJ2-3; TRBD1 matches 9 bases. The CDR3 runs to 13 residues. Per the germline V gene, CDR1 is PRHDT and CDR2 is FYEKMQ (reference sequence). After removal of 5 bases from V and 6 bases from J, the junction contained 3 bases not matched to a gene. CDR3 bases: TGTGCCAGCAGCGCCGGACAGGGGGATACGCAGTATTTT. It codes for CASSAGQGDTQYF.

The chain has TRBV10-3 and TRBJ2-2, with 14 bases that match TRBD2. Germline CDR1 is ENHRY and CDR2 is SYGVKD. This CDR3 is built from 17 residues. V was pared by 4 bases and J by 5 bases, with 6 bases of the junction left unmatched. The DNA for the CDR3 is TGTGCCATCAGTGCCGGGACTAGCGGGAGCGGGACCGGGGAGCTGTTTTTT. Its translation: CAISAGTSGSGTGELFF.

This clone was seen only a few times. The V call is TRBV9, the J call TRBJ2-1, with D perhaps matching TRBD1 (6 bases). The germline V gene encodes CDR1 SGDLS and CDR2 YYNGEE. This CDR3 contains 15 residues. The V end lost 0 bases, the J end lost 5 bases, and 12 bases lay between the germline ends. CDR3 region: CASSVGWGLDNEQFF. Here the CDR3 DNA reads TGTGCCAGCAGCGTAGGGTGGGGGCTGGACAATGAGCAGTTCTTC.

On this clone: Distinct nucleotide sequences in the sample also encode this CDR3. V is TRBV7-9 and J is TRBJ1-1; possible D gene TRBD1, 5 bases. The V and J ends lost 2 bases and 1 base respectively, with 8 bases between them. CDR1 is SEHNR and CDR2 is FQNEAQ in the germline V gene (reference sequence). The CDR3 is made up of 14 amino acids. The CDR3: CASSLQGGNTEAFF. In DNA, the CDR3 is TGTGCCAGCAGCTTACAGGGAGGGAACACTGAAGCTTTCTTT.

The CDR3 nucleotides are TGTGCCAGCTTTGGCCTAGGGGGCGGGGTGAAACTGTTTTTT. Its protein product is CASFGLGGGVKLFF. The rearrangement uses TRBV28 and TRBJ1-4; 7 positions agree with TRBD1. V lost 8 bases and J lost 11; bases outside the gene matches: 14. The germline gives CDR1 MDHEN, CDR2 SYDVKM. CDR3 size: 14 residues.

The chain links TRBV6-8 to TRBJ1-1; weak D call: TRBD1 (6 bases). With 5 bases removed from V and 1 base from J, the gap between germline ends came to 11 bases. Germline V gene data show CDR1 as MNHGY and CDR2 as SAAAGT. This CDR3 has 14 residues. This chain's CDR3 is CASSRQAQNTEAFF. In DNA form, the CDR3 reads TGTGCCAGCAGTAGACAGGCCCAGAACACTGAAGCTTTCTTT.

The gene calls are TRBV28 and TRBJ2-1, with 10 bases identical to TRBD2. After removal of 6 bases from V and 5 bases from J, the junction contained 7 bases not matched to a gene. There are 15 residues in the CDR3. Germline V gene lookup returns CDR1 MDHEN and CDR2 SYDVKM. DNA for the CDR3: TGTGCCAGCAGACCTAGCGGGAGCCGAAACAATGAGCAGTTCTTC. Translating it yields CASRPSGSRNNEQFF.

The rearrangement uses TRBV7-2 and TRBJ2-3, with a tentative D call TRBD2 (5 bases). This CDR3 has 15 residues. Trimming left V 2 bases short and J 2 bases short, with 11 bases between. Germline-derived CDR1 and CDR2 are SGHTA and FQGNSA. The CDR3 reads CASSLLGATTDTQYF. The CDR3 DNA is TGTGCCAGCAGCTTATTGGGAGCGACCACAGATACGCAGTATTTT.

The chain has TRBV28 and TRBJ2-7; weak D call: TRBD1 (6 bases). Trimming cost V 6 bases and J 5 bases, with 20 bases left between them. CDR1 and CDR2 (germline): MDHEN, SYDVKM. CDR3 size: 15 residues. The CDR3 region has the DNA TGTGCCAGCAGCTCGGGAACAGGGATCGCCCACGAGCAGTACTTC. Its translation is CASSSGTGIAHEQYF.

The chain joins TRBV21-1 to TRBJ1-3; the table's D call, TRBD1, has no DNA check behind it. TRBV21-1 is marked as a pseudogene. The CDR3 totals 20 residues. CDR3 DNA sequence: TGTGCCAGCAGCAAAAGCGGTGGGGACAGGGTTTTTTCCTCTGGAAACACCATATATTTT. Amino acids: CASSKSGGDRVFSSGNTIYF.

This chain connects TRBV28 to TRBJ1-5, with D possibly TRBD1 on 5 matching bases. The CDR3 is 22 amino acids. Germline V gene data show CDR1 as MDHEN and CDR2 as SYDVKM. Trimming removed 6 bases from V and 6 bases from J, with 39 bases in between. Written as DNA, the CDR3 is TGTGCCAGCAGATCAACCAGGGCAGCCTCCATGGAATTATATAGCAAGGGTCAGCCCCAGCATTTT. Its protein product is CASRSTRAASMELYSKGQPQHF.

J is TRBJ2-1 and V is TRBV28, with TRBD2 matching 13 bases. V trimming: 5 bases; J trimming: 4 bases; junction bases outside the gene matches: 5. Germline CDR1 reads MDHEN; CDR2 reads SYDVKM. CDR3 size: 16 residues. The CDR3 nucleotides read TGTGCCAGCAGTCCCGGACTAGCGGGAGATTACAATGAGCAGTTCTTC. The encoded protein is CASSPGLAGDYNEQFF.

The chain couples TRBV20-1 to TRBJ1-5; D call uncertain. CDR3 length: 10 residues. CDR1 and CDR2 (germline): DFQATT, SNEGSKA (reference sequence). Trimming cost V 6 bases and J 4 bases, with 4 bases left between them. As DNA, the CDR3 is TGCAGTGCCAGTAATCAGCCCCAGCATTTT. Amino acids: CSASNQPQHF.